One and the same sample provided the 19 T cell receptor beta chains below, sequenced in a study of T cell repertoires in cytomegalovirus infection. TCRdb analysed the reads with MiXCR anew, one entry per CDR3 protein. Counted here are about 360,000 distinct CDR3 sequences, 15% to 20% occurring once; the ten biggest clones make up about 10%. Source material: PBMCs. These receptors were obtained from a human donor in good health (CMV status not recorded). Some clones in this sample may be carry-over from other donors' samples.

This clonotype showed up many times. The gene calls are TRBV7-2 and TRBJ1-5; 7 nucleotides match TRBD1. Unmatched junction bases numbered 6, after V lost 1 base and J lost 6 bases. The CDR3 totals 15 residues. Looked up from germline, CDR1 is SGHTA and CDR2 is FQGNSA. The CDR3 region has the DNA TGTGCCAGCAGCTTAGGGGGACAGTCGGCTCAGCCCCAGCATTTT. Its protein is CASSLGGQSAQPQHF.

The table lists this clonotype with a few counts. The V call is TRBV24-1, the J call TRBJ2-6; possibly TRBD2 for D (6 bases). Germline CDR1 KGHDR, CDR2 SFDVKD. The length of the CDR3 is 14 residues. V gave up 5 bases and J gave up 2 bases, with 6 bases separating them. The CDR3 sequence is CATSGRAGANVLTF. The DNA of the CDR3 is TGTGCCACCAGTGGGAGGGCTGGGGCCAACGTCCTGACTTTC.

This chain uses TRBV6-2 or TRBV6-3 with TRBJ2-3; 8 bases line up with TRBD2. Germline assignment: CDR1 MNHEY and CDR2 SVGEGT. Germline trimming cut 7 bases from V and 9 bases from J; bases unmatched to any gene: 15. The CDR3 loop spans 15 amino acids. DNA of the CDR3: TGTGCCAGCATCGAGAGGGGGACTAGGGGCACGACGCAGTATTTT. It encodes CASIERGTRGTTQYF.

The chain is built from TRBV2 and TRBJ1-5, with TRBD1 matching over 7 bases. CDR1 and CDR2 (germline): SNHLY, FYNNEI. The CDR3 has 14 amino acids. The V gene end was trimmed by 5 bases and the J gene end by 3 bases; junction bases not matched to a gene: 4. CDR3 region: CASSRGQYNQPQHF. Here the CDR3 DNA reads TGTGCCAGCAGTAGGGGACAGTACAATCAGCCCCAGCATTTT.

CDR3 protein: CASRGQAPNNEQFF. The CDR3 DNA reads as TGTGCCAGCAGAGGACAGGCCCCTAACAATGAGCAGTTCTTC. The chain has TRBV2 and TRBJ2-1; 7 bases agree with TRBD1. Germline values: CDR1 SNHLY, CDR2 FYNNEI. This CDR3 has 14 residues. V lost 6 bases and J lost 5; bases outside the gene matches: 7.

This clonotype was observed a handful of times. The chain carries TRBV29-1 and TRBJ1-5, with 7 bases aligning to TRBD1. CDR1 SQVTM and CDR2 ANQGSEA come from the germline V gene. With 5 bases clipped from V and 5 bases from J, the junction kept 6 bases outside the gene matches. CDR3 length: 13 amino acids. The CDR3 spells CSVTTGSYQPQHF. For the CDR3, the DNA is TGCAGCGTTACGACAGGGTCCTATCAGCCCCAGCATTTT.

At least ten counts were recorded for this clonotype. The chain combines TRBV6-1 with TRBJ2-1, with 7 bases lining up with TRBD1. V dropped 7 bases and J dropped 8; count of bases not matched to a gene: 14. This CDR3 is built from 15 residues. CDR1 and CDR2 (germline): MNHNS, SASEGT. The CDR3 here is CASIEPGQPSYEQFF. CDR3 coding DNA: TGTGCCAGCATAGAACCGGGACAGCCTTCGTATGAGCAGTTCTTC.

This clonotype was counted between two and nine times. The chain is built from TRBV12-3 or TRBV12-4 and TRBJ1-1; no definite D call. Trimming shortened V by 2 bases and J by 2 bases, and 6 bases separated the two germline ends. There are 13 residues in the CDR3. The CDR3 bases are TGTGCCAGCAGTTTATACAGCAACACTGAAGCTTTCTTT. It encodes CASSLYSNTEAFF.

A few counts support this clonotype. The rearrangement links TRBV7-8 to TRBJ2-1; 14 bases map to TRBD2. J gave up 12 bases and V 1 base, and 5 bases lay outside the gene matches. Germline CDR1 reads SGHVS; CDR2 reads FQNEAQ. There are 15 residues in the CDR3. CDR3 DNA: TGTGCCAGCAGCTTAGATCTGACTAGCGGGGGGGGGCAGTTCTTC. Residues: CASSLDLTSGGGQFF.

This clonotype came up a few times. The chain combines TRBV20-1 with TRBJ2-7; 14 nucleotides agree with TRBD2. Germline CDR1 and CDR2: DFQATT and SNEGSKA (reference sequence). The CDR3 contains 15 residues. V shed 5 bases, J shed 3 bases, and the junction held 6 bases outside the gene matches. The CDR3 spells CSAGLAGGQIYEQYF. The CDR3 DNA reads as TGCAGTGCTGGACTAGCGGGGGGCCAGATCTACGAGCAGTACTTC.

Ten or more counts support this clonotype. V gene TRBV12-3 or TRBV12-4 combines with J gene TRBJ1-1; maybe TRBD1 (5 bases). Trimming left V 6 bases short and J 5 bases short, with 13 bases between. CDR3 length equals 13 residues. The CDR3 spells CASSLMGGTEAFF. The CDR3 bases are TGTGCCAGCAGCCTCATGGGGGGAACTGAAGCTTTCTTT.

The chain joins TRBV20-1 to TRBJ2-5; 8 positions match TRBD1. Germline trimming cut 4 bases from V and 3 bases from J; bases unmatched to any gene: 1. This CDR3 is 12 amino acids long. The V gene's germline CDR1 is DFQATT and CDR2 SNEGSKA (reference sequence). The DNA for the CDR3 is TGCAGTGCTACGGACAGGGAAGAGACCCAGTACTTC. It translates to CSATDREETQYF.

The chain carries TRBV7-2 and TRBJ2-1; D is undetermined. Trimming stripped 3 bases from V and 8 bases from J, with 14 bases between. The germline CDR1 and CDR2 sequences are SGHTA and FQGNSA. This CDR3 has 14 residues. The CDR3 DNA reads TGTGCCAGCAGCTTGCCTTACCGGCCGCATGAGCAGTTCTTC. Amino acids: CASSLPYRPHEQFF.

J is TRBJ2-3 and V is TRBV6-2 or TRBV6-3, with D unclear. The CDR3 spans 12 residues. V was trimmed by 2 bases and J by 4 bases, leaving 4 bases between them. Per germline, CDR1 MNHEY and CDR2 SVGEGT. The CDR3 reads CASSYAADTQYF. CDR3 nucleotides: TGTGCCAGCAGTTACGCGGCAGATACGCAGTATTTT.

This clonotype was seen at least ten times. The gene calls are TRBV7-2 and TRBJ1-4; TRBD1 matches 7 bases. J was trimmed by 6 bases and V by 5 bases; bases with no gene match: 15. The CDR3 is made up of 17 amino acids. CDR1 SGHTA and CDR2 FQGNSA come from the germline V gene. The DNA of the CDR3 is TGTGCCAGCAGCCATCCGGGACAGCCTGTTAATTATGAAAAACTGTTTTTT. Protein sequence: CASSHPGQPVNYEKLFF.

The genes are TRBV11-2 and TRBJ1-2; 10 bases align to TRBD1. Germline-derived CDR1 and CDR2 are SGHAT and FQNNGV. The CDR3 is 17 amino acids. The trim removed 5 bases at V and 4 bases at J, leaving 13 bases unmatched. This CDR3 reads CASSTYRDRGTFYGYTF. CDR3 coding DNA: TGTGCCAGCAGCACATACCGGGACAGGGGTACTTTCTATGGCTACACCTTC.

The V gene is TRBV29-1, the J gene TRBJ1-2; D uncertain. V gave up 7 bases and J gave up 2 bases, with 14 bases separating them. This CDR3 is built from 13 residues. The V gene's germline CDR1 is SQVTM and CDR2 ANQGSEA. DNA of the CDR3: TGCAGCGCCCGAACGACTGAAAACTATGGCTACACCTTC. This sequence encodes CSARTTENYGYTF.

This clonotype has only a few counts. The chain has TRBV12-3 or TRBV12-4 and TRBJ1-6; no definite D call. Deletions cut 3 bases from V and 10 bases from J, with 7 bases between. The CDR3 totals 12 residues. The CDR3 spells CASSLSHSPLHF. CDR3 DNA sequence: TGTGCCAGCAGTTTGTCCCACTCACCCCTCCACTTT.

The sample holds many counts of this clonotype. V is TRBV7-8 and J is TRBJ2-7; D is unresolved. Germline values: CDR1 SGHVS, CDR2 FQNEAQ. V lost 6 bases to trimming and J lost 1 base, with 13 bases between them. CDR3 size: 14 residues. Written as DNA, the CDR3 is TGTGCCAGCAGTCCCACCGGGCAATCCTACGAGCAGTACTTC. Its protein is CASSPTGQSYEQYF.